These 28 T cell receptor beta chains were all obtained from the same sample, sequenced in a study of T cells after yellow fever vaccination. TCRdb independently ran MiXCR on the 5' RACE reads; one entry per CDR3 protein. The table shows some 240,000 distinct CDR3 sequences, with roughly 4% occurring only once. The source material was PBMCs, sampled 15 days after the yellow fever booster vaccination. The receptors come from a young man who received the YFV17D yellow fever vaccine.

In its sample, this clonotype was seen many times. The chain links TRBV5-1 to TRBJ2-1, with 8 bases lining up with TRBD1. The CDR3 contains 17 residues. J gave up 1 base and V 1 base, and 7 bases lay outside the gene matches. CDR1 SGHRS and CDR2 YFSETQ come from the germline V gene. DNA for the CDR3: TGCGCCAGCAGCTTGTTGGCAGGGGGCGTTTCCTACAATGAGCAGTTCTTC. Amino acids: CASSLLAGGVSYNEQFF.

There are many counts of this clonotype. The genes are TRBV5-1 and TRBJ2-4, with 7 bases lining up with TRBD1. This CDR3 is 16 amino acids long. After removal of 3 bases from V and 2 bases from J, the junction contained 8 bases not matched to a gene. Germline V gives CDR1 SGHRS, CDR2 YFSETQ. CDR3 bases: TGCGCCAGCAGCTCTACAGGGGTTTGGACCAAAAACATTCAGTACTTC. This encodes CASSSTGVWTKNIQYF.

Many counts were recorded for this clonotype. The chain is built from TRBV5-1 and TRBJ2-7; TRBD2 aligns across 7 bases. V shed 5 bases and J 5 bases; nucleotides not matched to a gene: 7. Germline assignment: CDR1 SGHRS and CDR2 YFSETQ. This CDR3 is built from 13 residues. The CDR3 DNA is TGCGCCAGCAGTACCGAGCGGGGAGACGAGCAGTACTTC. It encodes CASSTERGDEQYF.

This clonotype was found many times. The rearrangement joins TRBV28 to TRBJ2-6; 9 nucleotides agree with TRBD1. J gave up 0 bases and V 6 bases, and 18 bases lay outside the gene matches. Germline V CDR1 and CDR2: MDHEN, SYDVKM. The CDR3 extends over 21 amino acids. The CDR3 reads CASRRFIFRDRDDSGANVLTF. DNA for the CDR3: TGTGCCAGCAGGCGCTTTATATTCCGGGACAGGGATGACTCTGGGGCCAACGTCCTGACTTTC.

In this sample, this clonotype turned up many times. The rearrangement links TRBV2 to TRBJ2-2; TRBD2 agrees at 10 bases. Germline CDR1 and CDR2: SNHLY and FYNNEI. The CDR3 extends over 18 amino acids. J was trimmed by 0 bases and V by 4 bases; bases with no gene match: 8. In nucleotides, the CDR3 is TGTGCCAGCAGTGTTATTAGCGGGGGGCTTTCGAACACCGGGGAGCTGTTTTTT. This encodes CASSVISGGLSNTGELFF.

Ten or more counts support this clonotype. This chain uses TRBV28 with TRBJ1-5, with TRBD1 as a possible D gene (5 bases). Trimming cost V 6 bases and J 5 bases, with 11 bases left between them. The CDR3 covers 13 residues. The germline V gene has CDR1 MDHEN and CDR2 SYDVKM. The CDR3 loop reads CASRQGGDQPQHF. CDR3 bases: TGTGCCAGCAGGCAGGGTGGGGATCAGCCCCAGCATTTT.

This clonotype was counted many times. The chain links TRBV20-1 to TRBJ1-1; D not resolved. V was pared by 1 base and J by 10 bases, with 7 bases between. The CDR3 totals 10 residues. Germline assignment: CDR1 DFQATT and CDR2 SNEGSKA (reference sequence). In DNA form, the CDR3 reads TGCAGTGCTAGAGTAGTTACAGCTTTCTTT. Encoded protein: CSARVVTAFF.

This clonotype has at least ten counts. The V and J genes are TRBV7-2 and TRBJ2-5; D remains unclear. Trimming took 4 bases from V and 1 from J, leaving 7 bases between them. CDR3 size: 13 residues. In germline, CDR1 is SGHTA, CDR2 FQGNSA. The CDR3: CASSSRVQETQYF. In DNA form, the CDR3 reads TGTGCCAGCAGCTCCCGAGTCCAAGAGACCCAGTACTTC.

This clonotype has a count of ten or more. Here the CDR3 reads CASRTRGPSGELFF. The CDR3, as DNA: TGTGCCAGCAGAACTAGAGGCCCCTCCGGGGAGCTGTTTTTT. The rearrangement uses TRBV6-2 or TRBV6-3 and TRBJ2-2, with D perhaps matching TRBD2 (5 bases). The germline V and J ends were trimmed by 6 bases and 6 bases, with 14 bases remaining between them. Germline V gene sequence: CDR1 MNHEY, CDR2 SVGEGT. The CDR3 loop spans 14 amino acids.

This clonotype has only a few counts. V gene TRBV6-1 combines with J gene TRBJ1-4; weak D call: TRBD1 (5 bases). The CDR3 covers 17 residues. Germline assignment: CDR1 MNHNS and CDR2 SASEGT. With 0 bases removed from V and 8 bases from J, the gap between germline ends came to 19 bases. In nucleotides, the CDR3 is TGTGCCAGCAGTGAAGCCCCGGGACCCGGATCTTTCGAAAAACTGTTTTTT. Protein: CASSEAPGPGSFEKLFF.

This clonotype has ten or more counts. V is TRBV20-1 and J is TRBJ1-5; D is ambiguous. CDR3 length: 13 amino acids. CDR1 and CDR2 from the germline V gene are DFQATT and SNEGSKA (reference sequence). The V and J ends lost 8 bases and 0 bases respectively, with 11 bases between them. The CDR3 DNA is TGCAGTTGCCAGGCCCATAGCAATCAGCCCCAGCATTTT. It is translated as CSCQAHSNQPQHF.

This clonotype was found many times. The chain employs TRBV5-6 and TRBJ2-7; D might be TRBD2 (6 bases). V lost 3 bases and J 4 bases, leaving 14 bases between the germline ends. Germline CDR1 SGHDT, CDR2 YYEEEE. The length of the CDR3 is 14 residues. CDR3 loop: CASSYGGLGYEQYV. CDR3 nucleotide sequence: TGTGCCAGCAGCTACGGGGGTCTAGGGTACGAGCAGTACGTC.

This clonotype was observed many times. The chain employs TRBV6-6 and TRBJ2-2; no definite D call. Germline CDR1 and CDR2: MNHNY and SVGAGI (reference sequence). Trimming took 7 bases from V and 4 from J, leaving 7 bases between them. This CDR3 comprises 12 residues. The DNA for the CDR3 is TGTGCCAGCATAATGGCCACCGGGGAGCTGTTTTTT. Protein sequence: CASIMATGELFF.

This clonotype was detected many times. The chain uses TRBV7-9 and TRBJ1-2, with TRBD1 as a possible D gene (5 bases). There are 14 residues in the CDR3. V lost 1 base to trimming and J lost 8 bases, with 14 bases between them. Per germline, CDR1 SEHNR and CDR2 FQNEAQ (reference sequence). As DNA, the CDR3 is TGTGCCAGCAGCTTAGACACGACGGGGGAAGGCTACACCTTC. Translated, it gives CASSLDTTGEGYTF.

This clonotype has at least ten counts. This chain uses TRBV7-8 with TRBJ1-3, with TRBD1 matching 7 bases. This CDR3 has 17 amino acids. The junction had 12 bases not matched to a gene; V was cut back by 4 bases and J by 3 bases. Per germline, CDR1 SGHVS and CDR2 FQNEAQ. CDR3 DNA sequence: TGTGCCAGCAGCTGGCCAAAGGGGGCTGGGTTTGGAAACACCATATATTTT. Its protein is CASSWPKGAGFGNTIYF.

In its sample, this clonotype was seen many times. The V and J genes are TRBV15 and TRBJ2-3, with TRBD2 matching over 8 bases. This CDR3 region has 14 residues. Germline CDR1 reads LNHNV; CDR2 reads YYDKDF (reference sequence). The V segment lost 8 bases and the J segment 5 bases; nucleotides outside the gene matches: 9. DNA of the CDR3: TGTGCCACCTTTCTCGGGAGGGGCAAAGATACGCAGTATTTT. The encoded protein is CATFLGRGKDTQYF.

There are many counts of this clonotype. Here the CDR3 reads CASTGEGVITDTQYF. As DNA, the CDR3 is TGTGCCAGCACAGGCGAGGGGGTTATCACAGATACGCAGTATTTT. The chain joins TRBV28 to TRBJ2-3; D is perhaps TRBD1 (6 bases). The CDR3 runs to 15 residues. Germline values: CDR1 MDHEN, CDR2 SYDVKM. The V and J ends lost 7 bases and 2 bases respectively, with 16 bases between them.

This clonotype was found many times. The rearrangement joins TRBV12-3 or TRBV12-4 to TRBJ1-1; D is unclear. Between the trimmed V and J ends, which lost 5 bases and 7 bases, there was a span of 14 bases. This CDR3 is 13 amino acids long. The CDR3: CASSRRVTHEAFF. Here the CDR3 DNA reads TGTGCCAGCAGTCGTCGGGTAACCCATGAAGCTTTCTTT.

This clonotype showed up many times. The chain combines TRBV6-2 or TRBV6-3 with TRBJ1-5; no firm D call. Germline V CDR1 and CDR2: MNHEY, SVGEGT. The CDR3 has 12 residues. Trimming left V 5 bases short and J 7 bases short, with 9 bases between. The CDR3 DNA follows: TGTGCCAGCAGTCAAGGGTACCAGCCCCAGCATTTT. Translated: CASSQGYQPQHF.

Many counts were recorded for this clonotype. The chain combines TRBV12-5 with TRBJ2-3, with 7 bases aligning to TRBD2. After removal of 5 bases from V and 0 bases from J, the junction contained 8 bases not matched to a gene. The CDR3 consists of 16 residues. Germline CDR1 and CDR2: LGHNT and FRNRAP. This CDR3 is CASGLIAGSSTDTQYF. DNA of the CDR3: TGTGCTAGTGGTCTGATAGCGGGTTCGAGCACAGATACGCAGTATTTT.

This clonotype was seen many times. This chain links TRBV5-1 with TRBJ1-1, with 7 bases identical to TRBD1. With 3 bases clipped from V and 8 bases from J, the junction kept 4 bases outside the gene matches. The germline CDR1 and CDR2 sequences are SGHRS and YFSETQ. This CDR3 has 12 residues. The CDR3 DNA sequence: TGCGCCAGCAGCTCCACAGGGGTGGAAGCTTTCTTT. Amino acid sequence: CASSSTGVEAFF.

This clonotype was detected ten times or more. This sequence joins TRBV4-3 and TRBJ2-3, with a weak D call TRBD2 (5 bases). Deletions cut 2 bases from V and 0 bases from J, with 9 bases between. The germline V gene has CDR1 LGHNA and CDR2 YSLEER. The CDR3 runs to 15 residues. Here the CDR3 reads CASSQRTGSTDTQYF. CDR3 DNA sequence: TGCGCCAGCAGCCAAAGGACTGGTAGCACAGATACGCAGTATTTT.

This clonotype was found many times. The chain links TRBV5-1 to TRBJ2-5, with 9 bases aligning to TRBD1. Germline lookup yields CDR1 SGHRS and CDR2 YFSETQ. The trim removed 7 bases at V and 5 bases at J, leaving 9 bases unmatched. This CDR3 has 14 residues. Here the CDR3 DNA reads TGCGCCAGCCAGGGGACAGGGTCTCTCGAGACCCAGTACTTC. This codes for CASQGTGSLETQYF.

At least ten counts were recorded for this clonotype. Here the CDR3 DNA reads TGCAGCGTCCCCGATCCGGGACAGGGAATAGATACGCAGTATTTT. This sequence encodes CSVPDPGQGIDTQYF. The chain has TRBV29-1 and TRBJ2-3, with 9 bases aligning to TRBD1. Losses at the gene ends were 6 bases for V and 5 bases for J; bases not matched to a gene: 12. This CDR3 comprises 15 residues. The germline V gene has CDR1 SQVTM and CDR2 ANQGSEA.

This clonotype was observed many times. This chain connects TRBV20-1 to TRBJ2-1, with D tentatively TRBD1 or TRBD2 (5 bases each). This CDR3 is 14 amino acids long. Germline V lookup: CDR1 DFQATT, CDR2 SNEGSKA (reference sequence). V lost 6 bases, J lost 9 bases, and 21 bases lay in between. In DNA, the CDR3 is TGCAGTGCCGGCCGGGACGCTGGTATTAGTGAGCAGTTCTTC. This codes for CSAGRDAGISEQFF.

This clonotype was observed at least ten times. This rearrangement joins TRBV7-9 to TRBJ2-1; 11 bases are shared with TRBD2. The CDR3 loop spans 16 amino acids. The germline gives CDR1 SEHNR, CDR2 FQNEAQ (reference sequence). The junction had 6 bases not matched to a gene; V was cut back by 4 bases and J by 4 bases. This CDR3 reads CASSSLLAGDYNEQFF. The DNA for the CDR3 is TGTGCCAGCAGCTCTTTACTAGCGGGGGATTACAATGAGCAGTTCTTC.

At least ten counts were recorded for this clonotype. CDR3 residues: CASRPPIYTTGELFF. The CDR3 DNA is TGTGCCAGCAGACCCCCGATTTACACCACCGGGGAGCTGTTTTTT. The chain recombines TRBV12-3 or TRBV12-4 with TRBJ2-2; D not certain. The CDR3 sequence is 15 residues long. V gave up 6 bases and J gave up 4 bases, with 15 bases separating them.

This clonotype was seen many times. The chain is built from TRBV24-1 and TRBJ2-7; D possibly corresponds to TRBD1 (6 bases). The CDR3 contains 14 residues. The V end lost 5 bases, the J end lost 3 bases, and 13 bases lay between the germline ends. From germline, CDR1 is KGHDR and CDR2 SFDVKD. This CDR3 is CATSVSGEDYEQYF. CDR3 coding DNA: TGTGCCACCAGTGTTTCAGGGGAAGACTACGAGCAGTACTTC.